This T cell receptor beta chain was observed in a study of T cell responses to AZD1222 COVID-19 vaccine. In regard to this clone: Its target is unknown.

Study-wide results and caveats: Unmutated variant regions are reportedly the target of nearly half of TCRs that are spike-specific. It was only a handful of AZD1222 recipients who were seropositive at baseline.

V dropped 0 bases and J dropped 4 bases, with 7 bases sitting between them. The germline V gene has CDR1 SGDLS and CDR2 YYNGEE. The CDR3 consists of 13 residues. Clones were read by immunoSEQ multiplex PCR, and TCRdb kept only the in-frame ones, dropping some. This table has 97,000 or so clones, roughly 88% appearing once. Sample: peripheral blood, taken on day 0 of AZD1222 vaccination. V and J are TRBV9 and TRBJ1-2, with D uncertain. This clonotype was obtained from an adult in good health. CDR3 nucleotide sequence: TGTGCCAGCAGCGTAGACGACGGCTATGGCTACACCTTC. Its translation is CASSVDDGYGYTF.